The 22 T cell receptor beta chains below were found in one sample sequenced in a study of blood T cell repertoires in COVID-19. The method was immunoSEQ multiplex PCR; TCRdb's version includes in-frame clones alone and lacks a portion of them. The profile shows 200,000 or so clones, about 87% of them singletons. The sample consisted of PBMCs or T cells enriched from blood (not recorded which). These receptor sequences come from a woman in her twenties or thirties who had recovered from COVID-19.

V and J are TRBV7-9 and TRBJ2-1; TRBD2 is a possible D gene (5 bases). Germline CDR1 and CDR2: SEHNR and FQNEAQ (reference sequence). Trimming stripped 9 bases from V and 14 bases from J, with 11 bases between. The CDR3 covers 9 residues. CDR3 DNA: TGTGCCAGTGGGCTAGCTAAGTTCTTC. This translates into CASGLAKFF. The full variable domain, rest sourced from reference TRBV7-9 and TRBJ2-1, is DTGVSQNPRHKITKRGQNVTFRCDPISEHNRLYWYRQTLGQGPEFLTYFQNEAQLEKSRLLSDRFSAERPKGSFSTLEIQRTEQGDSAMYLCASGLAKFFGPGTRLTVL.

The chain links TRBV19 to TRBJ2-1; possible D gene TRBD2, 5 bases. The CDR3 runs to 14 residues. From germline, CDR1 is LNHDA and CDR2 SQIVND (reference sequence). V lost 6 bases and J 9 bases, leaving 18 bases between the germline ends. CDR3 loop: CASSGNTGVGEQFF. The CDR3, as DNA: TGTGCCAGTAGCGGGAACACCGGAGTTGGTGAGCAGTTCTTC.

The chain has TRBV19 and TRBJ1-1; D may be TRBD1 (6 bases). The ends were cut back, 7 bases at V and 6 bases at J, with 21 bases in the middle. This CDR3 has 15 amino acids. Germline CDR1 is LNHDA and CDR2 is SQIVND (reference sequence). CDR3 in amino acids: CASIDGGGGFSEAFF. The CDR3 coding sequence is TGTGCCAGTATTGATGGGGGGGGCGGTTTTTCTGAAGCTTTCTTT.

The chain links TRBV7-9 to TRBJ2-3, with D possibly being TRBD2 (6 bases). V lost 6 bases, J lost 4 bases, and 20 bases lay in between. Germline CDR1 SEHNR, CDR2 FQNEAQ (reference sequence). This CDR3 has 16 residues. In DNA, the CDR3 is TGTGCCAGCAGGTCTAAGGTCGGGGGTTGGTCAGATACGCAGTATTTT. Protein sequence: CASRSKVGGWSDTQYF.

J is TRBJ1-5 and V is TRBV6-5, with no clear D. Germline V CDR1 and CDR2: MNHEY, SVGAGI. The CDR3 sequence is 13 residues long. V dropped 5 bases and J dropped 3 bases, with 8 bases sitting between them. The CDR3 sequence: CASSPGANQPQHF. In nucleotides, the CDR3 is TGTGCCAGCAGTCCGGGAGCCAATCAGCCCCAGCATTTT.

The chain has TRBV21-1 and TRBJ1-6; the DNA was not used to check the table's D call, TRBD1. TRBV21-1 is a pseudogene segment. The CDR3 is made up of 12 amino acids. CDR3 sequence: CASSTNRDPVHF. The CDR3 DNA follows: TGTGCCAGCAGCACGAACAGAGACCCGGTCCACTTT.

The genes are TRBV11-3 and TRBJ2-1; D possibly corresponds to TRBD2 (7 bases). The length of the CDR3 is 14 residues. Germline CDR1 SGHNT, CDR2 YENEEA. Trimming shortened V by 3 bases and J by 9 bases, and 15 bases separated the two germline ends. CDR3 region: CASSFGGGPGEQFF. DNA of the CDR3: TGTGCCAGCAGCTTTGGGGGGGGGCCCGGTGAGCAGTTCTTC.

The chain couples TRBV4-1 to TRBJ2-3; D gene uncertain. Per the germline V gene, CDR1 is MGHRA and CDR2 is YSYEKL. This CDR3 comprises 14 residues. V was clipped by 4 bases and J by 0 bases, with 8 bases between them. The CDR3 bases are TGCGCCAGCAGCCCCACTACGAGCACAGATACGCAGTATTTT. Its protein product is CASSPTTSTDTQYF.

This rearrangement joins TRBV18 to TRBJ2-5; 8 nucleotides align to TRBD2. V dropped 4 bases and J dropped 5; count of bases not matched to a gene: 9. Germline CDR1 reads KGHSH; CDR2 reads LQKENI. CDR3 size: 15 residues. CDR3 DNA: TGTGCCAGCTCACGCCTAACTAGCGGCGAGGAGACCCAGTACTTC. Residues: CASSRLTSGEETQYF.

This clone was recorded only once. This chain connects TRBV5-1 to TRBJ1-4; unclear D gene. V lost 0 bases, J lost 8 bases, and 8 bases lay in between. Germline CDR1 and CDR2: SGHRS and YFSETQ. The CDR3 loop spans 13 amino acids. CDR3 sequence (DNA): TGCGCCAGCAGCTTGGAGCCCGCAGAAAAACTGTTTTTT. Its translation: CASSLEPAEKLFF.

In DNA, the CDR3 is TGTGCCAGCAGCTTAGGGGCGGGGGGCGAATACAATGAGCAGTTCTTC. Protein product: CASSLGAGGEYNEQFF. The chain joins TRBV11-2 to TRBJ2-1; 8 bases match TRBD2. CDR3 length: 16 residues. J was trimmed by 4 bases and V by 1 base; bases with no gene match: 6. CDR1 and CDR2 (germline): SGHAT, FQNNGV.

The V call is TRBV19, the J call TRBJ1-4; D might be TRBD1 (5 bases). The germline gives CDR1 LNHDA, CDR2 SQIVND (reference sequence). V shed 5 bases and J shed 0 bases, with 7 bases lying between them. The CDR3 loop spans 14 amino acids. This CDR3 reads CASSSGTTNEKLFF. The CDR3 DNA is TGTGCCAGTAGTTCAGGGACAACTAATGAAAAACTGTTTTTT.

This chain joins TRBV11-3 and TRBJ2-1; D not certain. Germline V gene sequence: CDR1 SGHNT, CDR2 YENEEA. There are 13 residues in the CDR3. The V gene lost 6 bases and the J gene lost 6 bases, with 12 bases spanning the gap. The CDR3 here is CASSLSSLNEQFF. Here the CDR3 DNA reads TGTGCCAGCAGTCTGAGTAGCCTCAATGAGCAGTTCTTC.

This chain links TRBV5-6 with TRBJ2-3; possibly TRBD1 for D (6 bases). V lost 4 bases and J lost 3, with 9 bases in between. The CDR3 extends over 13 amino acids. Per the germline V gene, CDR1 is SGHDT and CDR2 is YYEEEE. The CDR3 loop reads CASSMTGTDTQYF. For the CDR3, the DNA is TGTGCCAGCAGCATGACAGGTACAGATACGCAGTATTTT. The entire variable domain, with the rest obtained from reference TRBV5-6 and TRBJ2-3, is as follows: DAGVTQSPTHLIKTRGQQVTLRCSPKSGHDTVSWYQQALGQGPQFIFQYYEEEERQRGNFPDRFSGHQFPNYSSELNVNALLLGDSALYLCASSMTGTDTQYFGPGTRLTVL.

The J gene is TRBJ1-2, the V gene TRBV9, with D unresolved. CDR1 and CDR2 (germline): SGDLS, YYNGEE. Between the trimmed V and J ends, which lost 3 bases and 0 bases, there was a span of 12 bases. This CDR3 is 15 amino acids long. CDR3 in DNA: TGTGCCAGCAGCGAGCGACCGATTACTAACTATGGCTACACCTTC. Translating gives CASSERPITNYGYTF.

This clone appeared once. V is TRBV4-1 and J is TRBJ1-6, with D perhaps matching TRBD1 (6 bases). Looked up from germline, CDR1 is MGHRA and CDR2 is YSYEKL. The V and J ends lost 1 base and 4 bases respectively, with 11 bases between them. This CDR3 has 16 amino acids. This CDR3 reads CASSQATGRYNSPLHF. In DNA form, the CDR3 reads TGCGCCAGCAGCCAAGCCACAGGGCGATATAATTCACCCCTCCACTTT.

This rearrangement joins TRBV4-3 to TRBJ1-2; D may be TRBD1 (6 bases). CDR1 and CDR2 (germline): LGHNA, YSLEER. This CDR3 is 14 amino acids long. V shed 0 bases and J shed 3 bases, with 8 bases lying between them. CDR3 loop: CASSQDRGDYGYTF. DNA of the CDR3: TGCGCCAGCAGCCAAGACAGGGGAGACTATGGCTACACCTTC.

This chain uses TRBV2 with TRBJ1-3, with D uncertain. V was trimmed by 3 bases and J by 0 bases, leaving 12 bases between them. CDR3 length equals 16 residues. Germline CDR1 is SNHLY and CDR2 is FYNNEI. CDR3 region: CASSDGRLSSGNTIYF. In nucleotides, the CDR3 is TGTGCCAGCAGTGACGGCAGGCTTAGCTCTGGAAACACCATATATTTT.

This chain connects TRBV20-1 to TRBJ2-5; 11 nucleotides line up with TRBD2. V was clipped by 3 bases and J by 3 bases; unmatched bases: 3. This CDR3 spans 14 amino acids. Per germline, CDR1 DFQATT and CDR2 SNEGSKA (reference sequence). CDR3 bases: TGCAGTGCTAGTAAACTAGCGGGGGAAGAGACCCAGTACTTC. This translates into CSASKLAGEETQYF.

The chain combines TRBV18 with TRBJ2-2, with a tentative D call TRBD1 (6 bases). Germline lookup yields CDR1 KGHSH and CDR2 LQKENI. The length of the CDR3 is 14 residues. The V gene lost 6 bases and the J gene lost 1 base, with 9 bases spanning the gap. CDR3 loop: CASSSGQNTGELFF. CDR3 DNA sequence: TGTGCCAGCTCCTCGGGACAGAACACCGGGGAGCTGTTTTTT.

The chain combines TRBV6-2 or TRBV6-3 with TRBJ2-3; TRBD2 agrees at 11 bases. V gave up 4 bases and J gave up 0 bases; unmatched junction bases: 6. Per germline, CDR1 MNHEY and CDR2 SVGEGT. The CDR3 is made up of 17 amino acids. CDR3 sequence: CASSWVAGGASTDTQYF. CDR3 DNA sequence: TGTGCCAGCAGTTGGGTAGCGGGGGGGGCTAGCACAGATACGCAGTATTTT.

The chain is built from TRBV12-3 or TRBV12-4 and TRBJ2-5, with TRBD2 matching over 8 bases. CDR3 length equals 13 residues. The ends lost 3 bases at V and 5 bases at J; junction bases unmatched: 2. The CDR3 DNA sequence: TGTGCCAGCAGTTTTGCGGGGGGCGAGACCCAGTACTTC. Translation gives CASSFAGGETQYF.